Each of the 15 T cell receptor beta chains below was sequenced from the same sample in a study of STAT5B mutations in CD4+ large granular lymphocyte leukemia. Clones were sequenced by immunoSEQ multiplex PCR, and TCRdb holds only the in-frame ones, with some missing. This sample carries just under 35,000 clones, 65% to 70% of them seen once, and the ten largest clones take 1.5% to 2%. The sample comprised CD4+ T cells from blood buffy coats. These receptors were collected from a human donor in good health.

J is TRBJ1-5 and V is TRBV1. TRBV1 is an annotated pseudogene. This CDR3 comprises 15 residues. The CDR3: CTSSQARTMNQPQHF. The CDR3 DNA reads as TGCACCAGCAGCCAAGCACGGACGATGAATCAGCCCCAGCATTTT.

The rearrangement links TRBV25-1 to TRBJ1-1; 7 nucleotides line up with TRBD1. The CDR3 covers 11 residues. Germline CDR1 is MGHDK and CDR2 is SYGVNS. V lost 7 bases to trimming and J lost 5 bases; unmatched junction nucleotides: 1. Written as DNA, the CDR3 is TGTGCCAGCACACAGGGGACTGAAGCTTTCTTT. Protein sequence: CASTQGTEAFF.

The sample holds a few counts of this clone. The chain uses TRBV7-9 and TRBJ1-2, with 9 bases that match TRBD1. The CDR3 has 14 amino acids. Trimming removed 2 bases from V and 8 bases from J; junction bases left unmatched: 6. In germline, CDR1 is SEHNR, CDR2 FQNEAQ (reference sequence). The CDR3, as DNA: TGTGCCAGCAGCTTATGGGACAGGGTCGGAGGCTACACCTTC. This translates into CASSLWDRVGGYTF.

The table lists this clone with a count of one. The chain recombines TRBV7-2 with TRBJ2-3; a weak D match, TRBD2 (5 bases). The CDR3 runs 14 residues. Trimming cost V 5 bases and J 5 bases, with 14 bases left between them. The germline V gene encodes CDR1 SGHTA and CDR2 FQGNSA. In nucleotides, the CDR3 is TGTGCCAGCAGCCGTCGTGCGGGCGAAGATACGCAGTATTTT. Translating gives CASSRRAGEDTQYF.

This clone was observed a few times. This chain links TRBV6-5 with TRBJ2-2, with 8 positions matching TRBD2. V shed 6 bases, J shed 6 bases, and the junction held 0 bases outside the gene matches. This CDR3 comprises 12 residues. Germline-derived CDR1 and CDR2 are MNHEY and SVGAGI. The CDR3 DNA reads TGTGCCAGCAGGACTAGCGCCGGGGAGCTGTTTTTT. This codes for CASRTSAGELFF.

J is TRBJ1-6 and V is TRBV28; D gene ambiguous. The V gene's germline CDR1 is MDHEN and CDR2 SYDVKM. Trimming removed 2 bases from V and 0 bases from J, with 11 bases in between. The CDR3 is 17 amino acids. The CDR3 DNA is TGTGCCAGCAGTTTAATAGGTTCGTCCTCCTATAATTCACCCCTCCACTTT. It is translated as CASSLIGSSSYNSPLHF.

This chain links TRBV5-4 with TRBJ2-2; 13 bases are a match to TRBD2. There are 16 residues in the CDR3. Germline V gene data show CDR1 as SGHNT and CDR2 as YYREEE (reference sequence). J gave up 4 bases and V 2 bases, and 2 bases lay outside the gene matches. The CDR3 nucleotides read TGTGCCAGCAGCTTACTAGCGGGGGGGCCCACCGGGGAGCTGTTTTTT. This encodes CASSLLAGGPTGELFF.

This rearrangement joins TRBV27 to TRBJ1-2; possibly TRBD1 for D (6 bases). Trimming left V 2 bases short and J 2 bases short, with 12 bases between. There are 15 residues in the CDR3. Germline values: CDR1 MNHEY, CDR2 SMNVEV (reference sequence). This chain's CDR3 is CASSLTPGTNYGYTF. For the CDR3, the DNA is TGTGCCAGCAGTTTAACCCCCGGGACAAACTATGGCTACACCTTC.

This clone came up once. This rearrangement joins TRBV6-1 to TRBJ2-1; possible D gene TRBD1, 6 bases. The CDR3 consists of 15 residues. The germline V gene encodes CDR1 MNHNS and CDR2 SASEGT. V lost 6 bases to trimming and J lost 8 bases, with 20 bases between them. The CDR3 protein is CASRGLPTGWDEQFF. The CDR3 DNA follows: TGTGCCAGCAGGGGTCTACCGACAGGCTGGGATGAGCAGTTCTTC.

The CDR3 DNA reads TGTGCCAGCAGTTCCCCAGCGGGGTGGTCCTACGAGCAGTACTTC. Translated, it gives CASSSPAGWSYEQYF. The chain joins TRBV11-2 to TRBJ2-7; 7 nucleotides match TRBD2. The germline gives CDR1 SGHAT, CDR2 FQNNGV. The trim removed 6 bases at V and 1 base at J, leaving 9 bases unmatched. The CDR3 runs 15 residues.

This clone was counted a few times. This chain links TRBV19 with TRBJ1-5; D is unclear. The germline V gene encodes CDR1 LNHDA and CDR2 SQIVND (reference sequence). The CDR3 runs to 14 residues. Trimming removed 1 base at V and 7 bases at J, with 11 bases between. The CDR3 DNA follows: TGTGCCAGTAGTATAGTCGCGAGAGGGCAGCCCCAGCATTTT. Translated, it gives CASSIVARGQPQHF.

This chain joins TRBV9 and TRBJ1-2, with D hard to call. This CDR3 has 13 amino acids. V shed 4 bases and J shed 1 base, with 8 bases lying between them. From germline, CDR1 is SGDLS and CDR2 YYNGEE. CDR3 sequence (DNA): TGTGCCAGCAGCCAAACCAGTAACTATGGCTACACCTTC. Amino acid sequence: CASSQTSNYGYTF.

This clone was seen a handful of times. CDR3 loop: CASSAWWLSGNTIYF. DNA of the CDR3: TGTGCCAGTTCCGCATGGTGGCTCTCTGGAAACACCATATATTTT. The chain joins TRBV19 to TRBJ1-3; D ambiguous. This CDR3 region has 15 residues. Germline values: CDR1 LNHDA, CDR2 SQIVND (reference sequence). V was shortened by 8 bases and J by 0 bases, with 14 bases between the two germline ends. The variable domain in full, with the rest retrieved from reference TRBV19 and TRBJ1-3, is DGGITQSPKYLFRKEGQNVTLSCEQNLNHDAMYWYRQDPGQGLRLIYYSQIVNDFQKGDIAEGYSVSREKKESFPLTVTSAQKNPTAFYLCASSAWWLSGNTIYFGEGSWLTVV.

The CDR3: CASSLVGWGNTEAFF. CDR3 coding DNA: TGTGCCAGCAGCTTAGTCGGGTGGGGGAACACTGAAGCTTTCTTT. The chain has TRBV7-8 and TRBJ1-1; D unclear. Per the germline V gene, CDR1 is SGHVS and CDR2 is FQNEAQ. This CDR3 comprises 15 residues. V was clipped by 1 base and J by 1 base, with 10 bases between them.

This clone was observed a few times. The V gene is TRBV5-1, the J gene TRBJ1-2; D is unclear. V was pared by 4 bases and J by 4 bases, with 14 bases between. The germline CDR1 and CDR2 sequences are SGHRS and YFSETQ. This CDR3 spans 14 amino acids. The CDR3 DNA follows: TGCGCCAGCAGCCCCCTATTGACCTCCTATGGCTACACCTTC. This encodes CASSPLLTSYGYTF.